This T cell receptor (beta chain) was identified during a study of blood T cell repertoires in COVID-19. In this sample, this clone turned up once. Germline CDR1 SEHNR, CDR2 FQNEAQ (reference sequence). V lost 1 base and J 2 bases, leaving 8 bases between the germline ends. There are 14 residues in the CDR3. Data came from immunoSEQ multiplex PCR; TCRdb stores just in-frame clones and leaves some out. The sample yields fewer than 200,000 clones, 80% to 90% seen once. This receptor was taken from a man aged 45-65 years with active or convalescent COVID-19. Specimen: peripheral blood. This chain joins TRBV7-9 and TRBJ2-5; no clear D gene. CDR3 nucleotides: TGTGCCAGCAGCTTAGGGCCAGTTCAAGAGACCCAGTACTTC. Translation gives CASSLGPVQETQYF.